The source of this TCR beta chain is a study of T cells in Graves' hyperthyroidism and ophthalmopathy. Study-level results: Before onset, ophthalmopathy was predicted by the model a median 6.5 months earlier. Blood also contained most expanded thyroid clonotypes above 0.001.

With a duration under 2 months, the hyperthyroidism was newly diagnosed in patients aged 18 to 65. The CDR3 extends over 14 amino acids. Germline CDR1 MDHEN, CDR2 SYDVKM. The V end lost 2 bases, the J end lost 0 bases, and 5 bases lay between the germline ends. Turning to this clonotype: The target antigen is unknown.

From RNA transcripts, TCR beta CDR3 regions were amplified. The HTBI primer set was used in a first-round RT-PCR of the TCR CDR3. TCRdb independently ran MiXCR on the multiplex PCR reads; one entry per CDR3 protein. The data hold more than 95,000 distinct CDR3 sequences, with over 45% observed a single time. The specimen was blood. This receptor was obtained from a man aged 35 to 55 with Graves' hyperthyroidism. V usage is TRBV28 and J usage is TRBJ1-5; D uncertain. CDR3 DNA sequence: TGTGCCAGCAGTTTAAGAAATAGCAATCAGCCCCAGCATTTT. It is translated as CASSLRNSNQPQHF. Variable domain in full (rest from reference TRBV28 and TRBJ1-5): DVKVTQSSRYLVKRTGEKVFLECVQDMDHENMFWYRQDPGLGLRLIYFSYDVKMKEKGDIPEGYSVSREKKERFSLILESASTNQTSMYLCASSLRNSNQPQHFGDGTRLSIL.